This section outlines one TCR beta chain sequence together with its context. Antigen: not known. The data stem from a study of T cell responses to AZD1222 COVID-19 vaccine. Findings of the study overall: In the spike-specific TCR repertoire, nearly half reportedly target unmutated variant regions. Among those given AZD1222, only five or six were seropositive at baseline. After two AZD1222 doses, spike-specific TCR breadth and depth rose versus day 0.

The data were produced by immunoSEQ multiplex PCR, yet TCRdb's version contains in-frame clones alone and is incomplete. The sample shows about 150,000 clones, 90% to 95% of them seen only once. This sequence was found in an adult in good health. The specimen was peripheral blood, collected on day 0 of AZD1222 vaccination.

The CDR3 loop reads CANRKVRGAIETQYF. The DNA for the CDR3 is TGTGCCAACCGCAAGGTTCGGGGAGCGATAGAGACCCAGTACTTC. The chain recombines TRBV6-5 with TRBJ2-5; perhaps TRBD2 as D (5 bases). V was trimmed by 10 bases and J by 4 bases, leaving 22 bases between them. CDR1 is MNHEY, CDR2 SVGAGI, per germline. The CDR3 length is 15 residues.